These 5 T cell receptor beta chains were all obtained from the same sample, sequenced in a study of blood T cell repertoires in COVID-19. Only in-frame clones appear in the TCRdb table, and some are missing; sequencing was by immunoSEQ multiplex PCR. The top ten hold around 2.6% of the sample, which has fewer than 250,000 clones, 87% seen once. Sequencing input: PBMCs or T cells enriched from blood (not recorded which). The receptor source for this set is a woman aged 25-40 years with acute COVID-19.

This chain's CDR3 is CASSSVQASIGYTF. The CDR3 coding sequence is TGTGCCAGCAGCTCCGTCCAGGCCTCTATTGGCTACACCTTC. The chain combines TRBV7-9 with TRBJ1-2; D not certain. V was shortened by 4 bases and J by 7 bases, with 16 bases between the two germline ends. This CDR3 region has 14 residues. Germline V gives CDR1 SEHNR, CDR2 FQNEAQ (reference sequence). Drawing the rest from reference TRBV7-9 and TRBJ1-2, the complete variable domain is DTGVSQNPRHKITKRGQNVTFRCDPISEHNRLYWYRQTLGQGPEFLTYFQNEAQLEKSRLLSDRFSAERPKGSFSTLEIQRTEQGDSAMYLCASSSVQASIGYTFGSGTRLTVV.

The gene calls are TRBV5-4 and TRBJ1-6; D is possibly TRBD1 (5 bases). The germline gives CDR1 SGHNT, CDR2 YYREEE (reference sequence). V was trimmed by 3 bases and J by 8 bases, leaving 15 bases between them. The CDR3 is made up of 15 amino acids. The CDR3: CASSSGRDLDSPLHF. The CDR3 DNA reads TGTGCCAGCAGCTCGGGGAGGGACCTGGATTCACCCCTCCACTTT.

The chain combines TRBV2 with TRBJ1-5; 7 nucleotides match TRBD1. V was pared by 6 bases and J by 4 bases, with 6 bases of the junction left unmatched. The CDR3 contains 14 residues. Germline CDR1 is SNHLY and CDR2 is FYNNEI. This CDR3 reads CASSRQGRNQPQHF. The CDR3 DNA follows: TGTGCCAGCAGCCGACAGGGTCGAAATCAGCCCCAGCATTTT.

V gene TRBV6-5 combines with J gene TRBJ1-6; D possibly corresponds to TRBD1 (5 bases). This CDR3 has 14 residues. The germline V and J ends were trimmed by 6 bases and 10 bases, with 16 bases remaining between them. Per the germline V gene, CDR1 is MNHEY and CDR2 is SVGAGI. The CDR3 sequence is CASRQGGVDSPLHF. In DNA, the CDR3 is TGTGCCAGCAGGCAGGGCGGGGTAGACTCACCCCTCCACTTT.

The chain recombines TRBV18 with TRBJ2-7; a possible D gene is TRBD2 (6 bases). CDR1 is KGHSH and CDR2 is LQKENI in the germline V gene. V lost 3 bases, J lost 1 base, and 10 bases lay in between. This CDR3 contains 14 residues. The chain's CDR3 is CASSPAGRSYEQYF. In DNA form, the CDR3 reads TGTGCCAGCTCACCTGCGGGGCGGTCCTACGAGCAGTACTTC.